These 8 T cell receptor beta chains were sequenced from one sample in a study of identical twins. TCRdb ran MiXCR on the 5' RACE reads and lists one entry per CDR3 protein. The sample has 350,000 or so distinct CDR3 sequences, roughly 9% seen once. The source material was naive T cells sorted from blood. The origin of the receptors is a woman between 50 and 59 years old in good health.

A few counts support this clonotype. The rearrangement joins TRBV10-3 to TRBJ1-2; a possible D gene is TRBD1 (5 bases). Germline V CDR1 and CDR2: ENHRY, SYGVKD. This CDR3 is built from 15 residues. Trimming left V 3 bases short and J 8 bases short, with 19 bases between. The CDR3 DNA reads TGTGCCATCAGTGACTGGGGGGGGACCGAAAACGGCTACACCTTC. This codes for CAISDWGGTENGYTF.

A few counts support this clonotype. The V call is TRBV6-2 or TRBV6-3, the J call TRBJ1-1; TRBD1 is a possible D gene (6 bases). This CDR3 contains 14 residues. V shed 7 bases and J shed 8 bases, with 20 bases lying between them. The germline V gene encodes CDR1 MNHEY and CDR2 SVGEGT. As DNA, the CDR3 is TGTGCCAGCATTATGACAGGAGGAGGGCCGGAAGCTTTCTTT. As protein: CASIMTGGGPEAFF.

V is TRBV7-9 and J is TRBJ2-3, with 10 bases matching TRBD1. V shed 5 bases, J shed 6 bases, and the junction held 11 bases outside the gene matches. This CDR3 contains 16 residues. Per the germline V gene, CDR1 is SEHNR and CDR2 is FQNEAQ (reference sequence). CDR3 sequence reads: CASSEGQGDFVDTQYF. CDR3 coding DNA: TGTGCCAGCAGCGAAGGACAGGGGGATTTTGTGGATACGCAGTATTTT.

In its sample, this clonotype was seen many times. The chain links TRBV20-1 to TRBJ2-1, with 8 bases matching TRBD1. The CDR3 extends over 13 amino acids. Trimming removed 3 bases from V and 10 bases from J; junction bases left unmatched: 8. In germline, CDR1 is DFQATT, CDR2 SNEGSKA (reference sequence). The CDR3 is CSASRGLNDEQFF. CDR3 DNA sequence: TGCAGTGCTAGCAGGGGGCTAAATGACGAGCAGTTCTTC.

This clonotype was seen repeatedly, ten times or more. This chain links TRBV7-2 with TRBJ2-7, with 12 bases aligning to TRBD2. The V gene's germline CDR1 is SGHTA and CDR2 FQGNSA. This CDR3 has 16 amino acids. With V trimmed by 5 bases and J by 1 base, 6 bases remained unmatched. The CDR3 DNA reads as TGTGCCAGCAGCATCGGACTAGCGGGGTTGTCCTACGAGCAGTACTTC. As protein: CASSIGLAGLSYEQYF.

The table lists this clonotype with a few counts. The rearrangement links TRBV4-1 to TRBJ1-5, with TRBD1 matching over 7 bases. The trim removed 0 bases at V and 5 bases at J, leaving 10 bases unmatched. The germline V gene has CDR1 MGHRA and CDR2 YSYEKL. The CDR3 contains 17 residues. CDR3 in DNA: TGCGCCAGCAGCCAAGATTTTGAGGGACAGCGTTATCAGCCCCAGCATTTT. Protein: CASSQDFEGQRYQPQHF.

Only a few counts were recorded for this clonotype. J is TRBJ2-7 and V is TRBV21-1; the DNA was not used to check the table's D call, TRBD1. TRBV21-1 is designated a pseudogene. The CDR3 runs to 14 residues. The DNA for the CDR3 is TGTGCCAGCAGCAAAGAAGGGGGGTACTACGAGCAGTACTTC. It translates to CASSKEGGYYEQYF.

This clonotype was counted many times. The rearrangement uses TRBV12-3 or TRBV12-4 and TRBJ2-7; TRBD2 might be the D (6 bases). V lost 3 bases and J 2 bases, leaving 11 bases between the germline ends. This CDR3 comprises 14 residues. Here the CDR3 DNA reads TGTGCCAGCAGTTTGCGGGGTCTGCCCTACGAGCAGTACGTC. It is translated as CASSLRGLPYEQYV.